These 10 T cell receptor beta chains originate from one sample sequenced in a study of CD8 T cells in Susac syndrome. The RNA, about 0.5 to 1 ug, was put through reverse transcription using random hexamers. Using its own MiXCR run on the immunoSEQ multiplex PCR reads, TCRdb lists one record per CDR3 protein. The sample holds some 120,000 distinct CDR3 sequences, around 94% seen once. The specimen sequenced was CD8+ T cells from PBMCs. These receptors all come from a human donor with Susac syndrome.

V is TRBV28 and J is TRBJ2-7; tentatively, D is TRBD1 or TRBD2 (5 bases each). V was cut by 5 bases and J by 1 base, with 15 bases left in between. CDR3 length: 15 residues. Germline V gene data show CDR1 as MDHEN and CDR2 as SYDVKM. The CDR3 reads CASSPGAGPSYEQYF. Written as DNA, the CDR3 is TGTGCCAGCAGTCCCGGGGCAGGGCCGTCCTACGAGCAGTACTTC.

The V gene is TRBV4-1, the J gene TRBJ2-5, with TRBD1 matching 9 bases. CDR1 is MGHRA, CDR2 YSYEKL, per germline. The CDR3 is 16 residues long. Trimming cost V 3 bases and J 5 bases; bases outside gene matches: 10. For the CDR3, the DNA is TGCGCCAGCAGCCAGGATGGGGACAGGGCTATGGAGACCCAGTACTTC. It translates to CASSQDGDRAMETQYF.

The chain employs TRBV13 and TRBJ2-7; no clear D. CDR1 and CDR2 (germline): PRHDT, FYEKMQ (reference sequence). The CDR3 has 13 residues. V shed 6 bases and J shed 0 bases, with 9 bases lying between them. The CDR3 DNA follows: TGTGCCAGCAGAACACGGGCCTCCTACGAGCAGTACTTC. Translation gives CASRTRASYEQYF.

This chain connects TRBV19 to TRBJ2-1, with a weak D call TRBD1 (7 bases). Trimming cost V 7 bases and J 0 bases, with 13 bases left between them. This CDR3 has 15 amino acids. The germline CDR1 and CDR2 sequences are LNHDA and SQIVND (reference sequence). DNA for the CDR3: TGTGCCAGTAATCAGGGGGGATTCTCCTACAATGAGCAGTTCTTC. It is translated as CASNQGGFSYNEQFF.

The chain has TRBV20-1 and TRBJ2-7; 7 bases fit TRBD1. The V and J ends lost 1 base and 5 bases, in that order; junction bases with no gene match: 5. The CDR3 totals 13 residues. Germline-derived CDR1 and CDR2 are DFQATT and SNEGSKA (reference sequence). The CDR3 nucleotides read TGCAGTGCTAGAGGACAGGGTGGCCACGAGCAGTACTTC. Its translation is CSARGQGGHEQYF.

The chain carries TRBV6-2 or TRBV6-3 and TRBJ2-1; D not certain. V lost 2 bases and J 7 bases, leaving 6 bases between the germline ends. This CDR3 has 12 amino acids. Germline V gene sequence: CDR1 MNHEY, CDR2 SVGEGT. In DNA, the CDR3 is TGTGCCAGCAGTTACGCCGTAAATGAGCAGTTCTTC. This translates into CASSYAVNEQFF.

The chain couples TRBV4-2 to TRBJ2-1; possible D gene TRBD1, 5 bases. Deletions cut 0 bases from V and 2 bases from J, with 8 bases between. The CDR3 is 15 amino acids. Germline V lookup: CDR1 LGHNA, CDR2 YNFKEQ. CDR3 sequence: CASSQEGETYNEQFF. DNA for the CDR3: TGTGCCAGCAGCCAAGAAGGGGAAACCTACAATGAGCAGTTCTTC.

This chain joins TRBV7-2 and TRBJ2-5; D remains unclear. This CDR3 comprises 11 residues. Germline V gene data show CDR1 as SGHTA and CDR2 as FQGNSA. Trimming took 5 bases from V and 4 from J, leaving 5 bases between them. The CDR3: CASSPPETQYF. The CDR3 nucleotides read TGTGCCAGCAGCCCCCCAGAGACCCAGTACTTC.

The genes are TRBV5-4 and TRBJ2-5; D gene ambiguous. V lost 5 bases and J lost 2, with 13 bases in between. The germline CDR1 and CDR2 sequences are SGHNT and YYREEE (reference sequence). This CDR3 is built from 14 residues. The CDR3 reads CASSISGPQETQYF. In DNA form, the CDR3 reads TGTGCCAGCAGTATTTCCGGGCCTCAAGAGACCCAGTACTTC.

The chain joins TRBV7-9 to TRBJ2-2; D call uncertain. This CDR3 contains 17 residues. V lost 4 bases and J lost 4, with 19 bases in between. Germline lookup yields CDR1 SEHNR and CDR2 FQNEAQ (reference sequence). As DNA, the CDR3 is TGTGCCAGCAGCTCCACGGACCGAACCCGAGGCACCGGGGAGCTGTTTTTT. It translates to CASSSTDRTRGTGELFF.